Listed below are T cell receptor beta chains from one sample, sequenced in a study of regulatory T cells in long-lasting Graves disease. Using its own MiXCR run on the multiplex PCR reads, TCRdb lists one record per CDR3 protein. The sample contains about 320,000 distinct CDR3 sequences, about a sixth of which appear only once. Here the sequenced sample was peripheral blood mononuclear cells (PBMCs), taken at new diagnosis, from a patient treated with antithyroid drugs. The receptors here all came from a female donor with Graves disease. The CDR3 runs from the conserved cysteine through the conserved F or W. A D gene is named only where the DNA matches it firmly. Size values are once, few and many counts, or a class for expanded clones, and some rows have none.

j_call v_call d_call clone_size cdr3_aa cdr3_nt
TRBJ1-2 TRBV7-2 . many CASSLEGANYGYTF TGTGCCAGCAGCTTAGAGGGGGCTAACTATGGCTACACCTTC
TRBJ2-3 TRBV6-2/TRBV6-3 . many CASSYEGSETDTQYF TGTGCCAGCAGTTACGAAGGTTCTGAGACAGATACGCAGTATTTT
TRBJ1-1 TRBV5-6 TRBD1 many CASSFDRGRITEAFF TGTGCCAGCAGCTTCGACAGGGGGCGTATCACTGAAGCTTTCTTT
TRBJ2-4 TRBV7-9 . . CASSLDPQNIQYF TGTGCCAGCAGTTTGGACCCCCAAAACATTCAGTACTTC
TRBJ2-1 TRBV10-3 TRBD1 . CAIRGDSHNEQFF TGTGCCATCAGGGGGGACAGCCACAATGAGCAGTTCTTC
TRBJ2-5 TRBV6-2/TRBV6-3 TRBD2 . CASIPSMGLAGEQHETQYF TGTGCCAGCATCCCCTCCATGGGACTAGCGGGAGAACAGCACGAGACCCAGTACTTC
TRBJ1-5 TRBV6-2/TRBV6-3 TRBD1 many CASTKGQGMNQPQHF TGTGCCAGCACTAAAGGACAGGGCATGAATCAGCCCCAGCATTTT
TRBJ2-5 TRBV20-1 . few CSAGKVVAKETQYF TGCAGTGCGGGAAAGGTAGTGGCGAAAGAGACCCAGTACTTC
TRBJ2-5 TRBV19 . . CASSPKPLPTQETQYF TGTGCCAGTAGTCCCAAACCTCTGCCAACTCAAGAGACCCAGTACTTC
TRBJ2-3 TRBV30 . many CAWSVTPDTQYF TGTGCCTGGAGTGTAACCCCAGATACGCAGTATTTT
TRBJ1-3 TRBV6-1 . many CASSEGRGGNTIYF TGTGCCAGCAGTGAAGGAAGGGGCGGAAACACCATATATTTT
TRBJ1-1 TRBV12-5 TRBD1 many CASGYGTAPEAFF TGTGCTAGTGGTTATGGGACAGCCCCTGAAGCTTTCTTT
TRBJ2-7 TRBV20-1 . many CSARDVTRGTAGQYF TGCAGTGCTAGAGATGTAACTAGGGGGACTGCGGGGCAGTACTTC
TRBJ1-2 TRBV5-1 . few CASSRAGTLYGYTF TGCGCCAGCAGCCGCGCCGGGACCCTCTATGGCTACACCTTC
TRBJ1-2 TRBV6-6 TRBD1 many CASSYSGQGNYGYTF TGTGCCAGCAGTTACTCGGGACAGGGAAACTATGGCTACACCTTC
TRBJ2-7 TRBV5-1 . many CASSLDRAGYEQYF TGCGCCAGCAGCTTGGACAGGGCGGGCTACGAGCAGTACTTC
TRBJ1-1 TRBV6-1 . many CAARKENMNTEAFF TGTGCCGCCCGGAAAGAGAATATGAACACTGAAGCTTTCTTT
TRBJ1-5 TRBV6-2/TRBV6-3 . many CASSYSPGSNQPQHF TGTGCCAGCAGTTACTCCCCCGGTAGCAATCAGCCCCAGCATTTT
TRBJ1-5 TRBV19 TRBD1 . CASSSNRGLNQPQHF TGTGCCAGTAGTAGCAACAGGGGGCTAAATCAGCCCCAGCATTTT
TRBJ1-2 TRBV9 . many CASSVDDRDYGYTF TGTGCCAGCAGCGTAGATGACCGAGACTATGGCTACACCTTC
TRBJ1-3 TRBV19 . many CASRRNLAAIYF TGTGCCAGTAGACGAAACCTTGCAGCCATATATTTT
TRBJ2-5 TRBV20-1 TRBD2 . CSASGGGETQYF TGCAGTGCTAGTGGGGGGGGGGAGACCCAGTACTTC
TRBJ2-7 TRBV27 TRBD1 many CASSSTQGAYEQYF TGTGCCAGCAGCTCAACTCAGGGGGCCTACGAGCAGTACTTC
TRBJ2-7 TRBV28 . few CASSLFGTLYEQYF TGTGCCAGCAGTTTATTTGGAACCCTCTACGAGCAGTACTTC
TRBJ2-3 TRBV12-3/TRBV12-4 TRBD1 many CASGLTGGSDTQYF TGTGCCAGCGGTTTGACAGGGGGCTCAGATACGCAGTATTTT
TRBJ1-2 TRBV6-1 TRBD1 many CASRERDREGYTF TGTGCCAGCAGAGAGCGGGACAGGGAGGGCTACACCTTC
TRBJ2-5 TRBV18 . many CASSPWQGDETQYF TGTGCCAGCTCACCATGGCAGGGCGACGAGACCCAGTACTTC
TRBJ2-5 TRBV20-1 TRBD2 many CSARGLADTQETQYF TGCAGTGCTAGAGGACTAGCGGACACACAAGAGACCCAGTACTTC
TRBJ2-7 TRBV12-3/TRBV12-4 TRBD2 . CASSPGLAGVAYEQYF TGTGCCAGCAGCCCCGGACTAGCGGGAGTTGCCTACGAGCAGTACTTC